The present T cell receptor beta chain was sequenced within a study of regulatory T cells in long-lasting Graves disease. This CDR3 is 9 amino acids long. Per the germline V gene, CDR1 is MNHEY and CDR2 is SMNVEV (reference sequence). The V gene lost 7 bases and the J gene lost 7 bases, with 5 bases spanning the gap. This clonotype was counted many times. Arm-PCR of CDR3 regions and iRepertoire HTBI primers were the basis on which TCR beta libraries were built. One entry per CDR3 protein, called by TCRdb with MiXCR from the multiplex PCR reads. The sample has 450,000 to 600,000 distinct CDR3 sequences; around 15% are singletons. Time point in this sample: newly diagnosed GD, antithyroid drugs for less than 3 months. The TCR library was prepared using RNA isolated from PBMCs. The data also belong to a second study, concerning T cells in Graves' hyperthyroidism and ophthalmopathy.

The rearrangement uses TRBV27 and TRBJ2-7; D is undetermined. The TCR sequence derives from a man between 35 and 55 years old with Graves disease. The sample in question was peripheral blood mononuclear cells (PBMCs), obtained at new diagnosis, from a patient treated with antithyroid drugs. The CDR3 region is CASISEQYF. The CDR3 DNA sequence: TGTGCCAGCATCTCGGAGCAGTACTTC.